A selection of T cell receptor beta chains follows, all from one sample in a study of Ad26.COV2.S vaccination and SARS-CoV-2 variants. Method: immunoSEQ multiplex PCR; TCRdb's copy keeps in-frame clones and lacks some. The repertoire has nearly 400,000 clones, approximately 91% of them found once; the top ten carry 1.9%. Material: peripheral blood, obtained in a trial of Ad26.COV2.S vaccine versus placebo. The receptors were sampled from a person aged 18-60 years who received the Ad26.COV2.S COVID-19 vaccine or a placebo. The CDR3 runs from the conserved cysteine through the conserved F or W. A D gene is named only where the DNA matches it firmly. Size is stated for part of the rows, as once, few or many counts, or as a class when the clone is expanded.

>.|TRBV14|.|TRBJ2-5
TGTGCCAGTAAATTGGGCGGAGCACCGACCCAGTACTTC
CASKLGGAPTQYF
>TRBD1|TRBV3-1/TRBV3-2|few|TRBJ2-7
TGTGCCAGCAGCCAAGGGACAGGGGGCTACGAGCAGTACTTC
CASSQGTGGYEQYF
>.|TRBV2|.|TRBJ2-5
TGTGCCAGCAGTGAAGCTAGACAGCAAGAGACCCAGTACTTC
CASSEARQQETQYF
>TRBD1|TRBV5-1|.|TRBJ1-1
TGCGCCAGCAGCTCGCCTCTTCAGGGGGGGAACACTGAAGCTTTCTTT
CASSSPLQGGNTEAFF
>.|TRBV3-1/TRBV3-2|.|TRBJ2-2
TGTGCCAGCAGCCGAGGCTCGGGACGGAACACCGGGGAGCTGTTTTTT
CASSRGSGRNTGELFF
>.|TRBV6-5|.|TRBJ2-5
TGTGCCAGCAGTTACGCGACAGTACAAGAGACCCAGTACTTC
CASSYATVQETQYF
>TRBD2|TRBV11-1|.|TRBJ2-2
TGTGCCAGCAGGCGGGAGTTCGGGGAGCTGTTTTTT
CASRREFGELFF
>.|TRBV7-9|.|TRBJ2-1
TGTGCCAGCAGCTTAACCTACAATGAGCAGTTCTTC
CASSLTYNEQFF
>.|TRBV2|.|TRBJ2-1
TGTGCCAGCACCCTAGGGTACAATGAGCAGTTCTTC
CASTLGYNEQFF
>TRBD2|TRBV7-8|.|TRBJ2-1
TGTGCCAGCAGCGAACGAGAGACTAGCCGCTACAATGAGCAGTTCTTC
CASSERETSRYNEQFF
>.|TRBV30|once|TRBJ1-2
TGTGCCTGGAGCCGGGACGGCTCAGGCTACACCTTC
CAWSRDGSGYTF
>.|TRBV5-6|.|TRBJ2-5
TGTGCCAGCAGCTCTCGGGGGGAGACCCAGTACTTC
CASSSRGETQYF
>.|TRBV7-9|.|TRBJ2-3
TGTGCCAGCAGCTTGGGCGTGGGCACAGATACGCAGTATTTT
CASSLGVGTDTQYF
>.|TRBV5-1|few|TRBJ1-2
TGCGCCAGCAGCTTGGGCCAGGGACATGGCTACACCTTC
CASSLGQGHGYTF
>TRBD1|TRBV20-1|.|TRBJ1-1
TGCAGTGCTAGTGACAGGGGCCGAAACACTGAAGCTTTCTTT
CSASDRGRNTEAFF
>.|TRBV30|.|TRBJ2-4
TGTGCCTGGAGTGTACGCGCTACCCTAGCCAAAAACATTCAGTACTTC
CAWSVRATLAKNIQYF
>TRBD2|TRBV9|.|TRBJ2-3
TGTGCCAGCAGCGTAGCCCCAGGGACTAGCGGGACAGATACGCAGTATTTT
CASSVAPGTSGTDTQYF
>.|TRBV30|.|TRBJ1-3
TGTGCCTGGAGTTGGGGTGCCTCTGGAAACACCATATATTTT
CAWSWGASGNTIYF
>TRBD1|TRBV7-9|.|TRBJ2-7
TGTGCCAGCAGCTTAGGGACAGGGGATCCCTACGAGCAGTACTTC
CASSLGTGDPYEQYF
>TRBD1|TRBV24-1|.|TRBJ2-7
TGTGCCACCAGCCGGGGCGGCCAAGGGGGCCTGTACGAGCAGTACTTC
CATSRGGQGGLYEQYF
>.|TRBV7-2|once|TRBJ1-1
TGTGCCAGCAGCTTAGATGGGGCGGGTACTGAAGCTTTCTTT
CASSLDGAGTEAFF
>.|TRBV14|.|TRBJ2-1
TGTGCCAGCAGCCTTAGTTTCAATGAGCAGTTCTTC
CASSLSFNEQFF
>.|TRBV2|.|TRBJ1-5
TGTGCCAGCAGTGAAGCTCGGGGTAGGAGCAATCAGCCCCAGCATTTT
CASSEARGRSNQPQHF
>.|TRBV4-1|.|TRBJ1-4
TGCGCCAGCAGCGACAAGAGGGGAAGTGAAAAACTGTTTTTT
CASSDKRGSEKLFF
>TRBD2|TRBV2|once|TRBJ2-7
TGTGCCAGCAATAACGGACTAGCGGGAGTGAGCGAGCAGTACTTC
CASNNGLAGVSEQYF
>TRBD1|TRBV13|.|TRBJ1-2
TGTGCCAGCAGCACAAGGGGGCAGGAGAACTATGGCTACACCTTC
CASSTRGQENYGYTF
>.|TRBV5-4|.|TRBJ2-3
TGTGCCAGCAGCAGAGGGGGGATGGGCGGGGCAGATACGCAGTATTTT
CASSRGGMGGADTQYF
>TRBD2|TRBV11-2|once|TRBJ2-3
TGTGCCAGCAGCCCGGCCAGGGCGGGAGCGAGAGATACGCAGTATTTT
CASSPARAGARDTQYF
>TRBD2|TRBV5-6|.|TRBJ2-3
TGTGCCAGCAGCTTGCTAGCGGGGGGGCCTTTGGAAGATACGCAGTATTTT
CASSLLAGGPLEDTQYF
>TRBD1|TRBV5-1|.|TRBJ1-1
TGCGCCAGCAGCTTGACGACAGGGGGGATGAACACTGAAGCTTTCTTT
CASSLTTGGMNTEAFF
>TRBD1|TRBV2|.|TRBJ1-1
TGTGCCAGCAGAATAGACAGGGGGAATTTGAACACTGAAGCTTTCTTT
CASRIDRGNLNTEAFF